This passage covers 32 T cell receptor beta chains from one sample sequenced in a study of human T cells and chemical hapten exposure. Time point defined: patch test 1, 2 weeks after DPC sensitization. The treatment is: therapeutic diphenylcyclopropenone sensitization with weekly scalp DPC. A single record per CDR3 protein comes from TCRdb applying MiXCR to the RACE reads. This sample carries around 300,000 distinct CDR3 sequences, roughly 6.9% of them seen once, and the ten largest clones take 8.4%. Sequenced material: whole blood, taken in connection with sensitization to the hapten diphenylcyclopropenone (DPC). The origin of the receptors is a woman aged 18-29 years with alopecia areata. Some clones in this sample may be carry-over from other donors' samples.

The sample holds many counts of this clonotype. CDR3 in amino acids: CASSPQGFNTEAFF. CDR3 coding DNA: TGTGCCAGCAGCCCTCAGGGGTTTAACACTGAAGCTTTCTTT. This chain connects TRBV6-1 to TRBJ1-1; D might be TRBD1 (6 bases). The germline CDR1 and CDR2 sequences are MNHNS and SASEGT. Trimming cost V 6 bases and J 2 bases, with 13 bases left between them. This CDR3 contains 14 residues.

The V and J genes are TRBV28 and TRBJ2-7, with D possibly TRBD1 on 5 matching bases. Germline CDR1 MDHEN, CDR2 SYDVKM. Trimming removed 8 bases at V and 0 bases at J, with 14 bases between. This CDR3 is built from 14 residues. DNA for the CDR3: TGTGCCAGCCAAAAGATGACAGTCTCCTACGAGCAGTACTTC. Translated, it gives CASQKMTVSYEQYF.

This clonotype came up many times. The CDR3 loop reads CASSHPGPQHF. CDR3 bases: TGTGCCAGCAGCCACCCAGGACCCCAGCATTTT. V usage is TRBV6-2 or TRBV6-3 and J usage is TRBJ1-5; D is ambiguous. The CDR3 covers 11 residues. Trimming shortened V by 6 bases and J by 10 bases, and 10 bases separated the two germline ends. Germline lookup yields CDR1 MNHEY and CDR2 SVGEGT.

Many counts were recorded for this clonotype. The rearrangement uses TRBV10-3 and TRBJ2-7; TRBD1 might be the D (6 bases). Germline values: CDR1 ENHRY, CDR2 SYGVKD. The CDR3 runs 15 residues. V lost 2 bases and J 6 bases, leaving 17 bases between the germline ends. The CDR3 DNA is TGTGCCATCAGTGAGACGATCCAGGGGTCGGGCGAGCAGTACTTC. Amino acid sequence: CAISETIQGSGEQYF.

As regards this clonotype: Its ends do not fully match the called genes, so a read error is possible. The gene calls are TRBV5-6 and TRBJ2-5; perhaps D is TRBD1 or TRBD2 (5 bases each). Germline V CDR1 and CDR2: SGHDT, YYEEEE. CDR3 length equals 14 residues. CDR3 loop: CASSEGQVGETQCF. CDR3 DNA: TGTGCCAGCAGCGAAGGACAAGTAGGGGAGACCCAGTGCTTC.

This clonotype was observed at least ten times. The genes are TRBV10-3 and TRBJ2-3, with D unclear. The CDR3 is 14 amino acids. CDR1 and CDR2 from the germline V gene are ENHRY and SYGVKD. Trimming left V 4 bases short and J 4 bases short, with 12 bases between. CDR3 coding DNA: TGTGCCATCAGTGTAGACTCGAATTCAGATACGCAGTATTTT. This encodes CAISVDSNSDTQYF.

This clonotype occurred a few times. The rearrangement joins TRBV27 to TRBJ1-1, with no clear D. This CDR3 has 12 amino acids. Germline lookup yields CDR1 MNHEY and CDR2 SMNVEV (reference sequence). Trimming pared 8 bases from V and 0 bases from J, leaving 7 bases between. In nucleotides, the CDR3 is TGTGCCAGCGGAAAGGTGAACACTGAAGCTTTCTTT. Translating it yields CASGKVNTEAFF.

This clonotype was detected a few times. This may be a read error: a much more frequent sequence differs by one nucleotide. The CDR3 is CASSQEGNEQFF. The CDR3 DNA follows: TGTGCCAGCAGCCAAGAGGGCAATGAGCAGTTCTTC. The V and J genes are TRBV11-2 and TRBJ2-1; possibly TRBD2 for D (5 bases). The CDR3 length is 12 residues. Trimming took 5 bases from V and 6 from J, leaving 8 bases between them. CDR1 SGHAT and CDR2 FQNNGV come from the germline V gene.

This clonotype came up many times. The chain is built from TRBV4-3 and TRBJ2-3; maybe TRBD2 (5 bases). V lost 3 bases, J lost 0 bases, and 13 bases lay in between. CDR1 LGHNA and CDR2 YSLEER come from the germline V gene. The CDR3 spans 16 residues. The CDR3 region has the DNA TGCGCCAGCAGCCAGGGGTCGGACTGGAGCACAGATACGCAGTATTTT. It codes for CASSQGSDWSTDTQYF.

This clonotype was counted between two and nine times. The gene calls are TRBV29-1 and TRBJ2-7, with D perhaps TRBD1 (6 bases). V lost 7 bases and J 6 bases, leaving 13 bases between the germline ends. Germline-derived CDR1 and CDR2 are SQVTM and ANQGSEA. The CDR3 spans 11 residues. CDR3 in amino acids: CSAIQGAEQYF. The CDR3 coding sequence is TGCAGCGCCATACAGGGAGCCGAGCAGTACTTC.

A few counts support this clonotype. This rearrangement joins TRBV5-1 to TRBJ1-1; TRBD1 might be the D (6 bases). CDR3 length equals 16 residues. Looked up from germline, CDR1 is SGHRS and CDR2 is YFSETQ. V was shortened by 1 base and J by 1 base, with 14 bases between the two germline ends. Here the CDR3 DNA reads TGCGCCAGCAGCTTGCTCTCGGGGGCATGGAACACTGAAGCTTTCTTT. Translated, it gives CASSLLSGAWNTEAFF.

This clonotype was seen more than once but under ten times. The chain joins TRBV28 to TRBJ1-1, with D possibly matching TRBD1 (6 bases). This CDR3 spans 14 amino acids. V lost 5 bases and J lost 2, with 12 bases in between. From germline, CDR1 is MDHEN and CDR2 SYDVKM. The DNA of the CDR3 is TGTGCCAGCAGTCCAGGACAGAGTAACACTGAAGCTTTCTTT. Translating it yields CASSPGQSNTEAFF. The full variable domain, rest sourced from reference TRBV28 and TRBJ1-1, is DVKVTQSSRYLVKRTGEKVFLECVQDMDHENMFWYRQDPGLGLRLIYFSYDVKMKEKGDIPEGYSVSREKKERFSLILESASTNQTSMYLCASSPGQSNTEAFFGQGTRLTVV.

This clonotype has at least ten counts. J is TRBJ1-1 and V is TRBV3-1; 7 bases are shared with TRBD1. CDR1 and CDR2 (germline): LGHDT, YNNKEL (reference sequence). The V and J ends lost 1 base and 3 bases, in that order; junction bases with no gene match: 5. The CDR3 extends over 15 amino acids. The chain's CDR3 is CASSQGIGGYTEAFF. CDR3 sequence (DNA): TGTGCCAGCAGCCAAGGTATAGGGGGCTACACTGAAGCTTTCTTT.

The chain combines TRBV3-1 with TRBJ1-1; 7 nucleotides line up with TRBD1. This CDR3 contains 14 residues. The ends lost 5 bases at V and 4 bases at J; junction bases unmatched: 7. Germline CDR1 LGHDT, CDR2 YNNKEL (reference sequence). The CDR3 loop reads CASSFGTEVTEAFF. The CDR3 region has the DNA TGTGCCAGCAGCTTCGGGACAGAGGTCACTGAAGCTTTCTTT.

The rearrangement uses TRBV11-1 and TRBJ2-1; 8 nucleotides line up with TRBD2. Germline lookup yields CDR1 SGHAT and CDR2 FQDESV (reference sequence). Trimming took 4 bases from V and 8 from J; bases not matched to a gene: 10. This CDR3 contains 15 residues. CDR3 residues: CASSSARVGGDEQFF. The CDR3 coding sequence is TGTGCCAGCAGCTCCGCTAGGGTCGGGGGGGATGAGCAGTTCTTC.

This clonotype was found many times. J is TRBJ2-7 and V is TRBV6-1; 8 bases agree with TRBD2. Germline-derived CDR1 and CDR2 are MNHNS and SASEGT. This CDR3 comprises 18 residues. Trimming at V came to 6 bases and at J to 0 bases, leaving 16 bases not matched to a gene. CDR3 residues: CASRPRGVAGTSSYEQYF. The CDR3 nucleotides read TGTGCCAGCAGACCACGGGGAGTAGCGGGGACAAGCTCCTACGAGCAGTACTTC.

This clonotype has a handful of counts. The CDR3 nucleotides are TGCGCCAGCAGCCCACCAAGGGTCGGGCCCCTCCACTTT. It is translated as CASSPPRVGPLHF. The V and J genes are TRBV4-3 and TRBJ1-6; D uncertain. Germline assignment: CDR1 LGHNA and CDR2 YSLEER. V was shortened by 4 bases and J by 13 bases, with 14 bases between the two germline ends. The CDR3 runs to 13 residues.

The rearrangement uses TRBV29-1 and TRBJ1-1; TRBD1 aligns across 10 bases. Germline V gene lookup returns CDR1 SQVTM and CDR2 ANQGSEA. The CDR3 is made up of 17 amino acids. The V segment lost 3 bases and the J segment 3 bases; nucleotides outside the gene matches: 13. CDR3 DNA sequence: TGCAGCGTTGATTCCGTAGGACAGGGGGGGTCGGACACTGAAGCTTTCTTT. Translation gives CSVDSVGQGGSDTEAFF.

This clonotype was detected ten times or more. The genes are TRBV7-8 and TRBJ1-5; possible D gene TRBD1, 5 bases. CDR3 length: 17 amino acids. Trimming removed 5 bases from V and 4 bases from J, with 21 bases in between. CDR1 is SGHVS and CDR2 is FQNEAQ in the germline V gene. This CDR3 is CASSPPRDGTANQPQHF. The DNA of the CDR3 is TGTGCCAGCAGCCCCCCACGGGACGGCACCGCGAATCAGCCCCAGCATTTT.

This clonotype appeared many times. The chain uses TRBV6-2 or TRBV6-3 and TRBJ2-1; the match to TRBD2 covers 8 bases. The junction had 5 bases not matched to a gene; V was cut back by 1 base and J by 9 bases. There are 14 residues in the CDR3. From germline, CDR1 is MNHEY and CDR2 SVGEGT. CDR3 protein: CASSYWTSLGEQFF. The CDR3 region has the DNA TGTGCCAGCAGTTACTGGACTAGCTTAGGTGAGCAGTTCTTC.

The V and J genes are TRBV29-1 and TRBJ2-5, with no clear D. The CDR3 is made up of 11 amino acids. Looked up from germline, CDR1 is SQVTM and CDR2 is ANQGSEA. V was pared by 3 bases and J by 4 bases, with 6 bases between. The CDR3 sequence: CSVDGRETQYF. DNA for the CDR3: TGCAGCGTTGATGGTAGAGAGACCCAGTACTTC.

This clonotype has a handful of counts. The CDR3 DNA sequence: TGTGCCAGCAGCCCGCTCTTGGAGGCCTGGCACGAGCAGTACTTC. It encodes CASSPLLEAWHEQYF. This chain joins TRBV11-2 and TRBJ2-7; D perhaps matches TRBD2 (5 bases). The germline V gene encodes CDR1 SGHAT and CDR2 FQNNGV. Trimming took off 5 bases at V and 5 bases at J, with 19 bases between the two ends. The CDR3 length is 15 residues.

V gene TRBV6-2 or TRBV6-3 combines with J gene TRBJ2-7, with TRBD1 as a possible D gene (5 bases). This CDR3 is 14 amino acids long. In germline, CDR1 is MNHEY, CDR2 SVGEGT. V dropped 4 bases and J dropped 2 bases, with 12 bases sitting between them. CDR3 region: CASSSWGSPYEQYF. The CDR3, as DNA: TGTGCCAGCAGTTCATGGGGCAGTCCCTACGAGCAGTACTTC.

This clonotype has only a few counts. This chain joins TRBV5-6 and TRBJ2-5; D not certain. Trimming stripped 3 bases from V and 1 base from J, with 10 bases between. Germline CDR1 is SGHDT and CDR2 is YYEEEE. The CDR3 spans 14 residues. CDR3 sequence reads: CASSSGDPQETQYF. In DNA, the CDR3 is TGTGCCAGCAGCTCTGGGGATCCCCAAGAGACCCAGTACTTC.

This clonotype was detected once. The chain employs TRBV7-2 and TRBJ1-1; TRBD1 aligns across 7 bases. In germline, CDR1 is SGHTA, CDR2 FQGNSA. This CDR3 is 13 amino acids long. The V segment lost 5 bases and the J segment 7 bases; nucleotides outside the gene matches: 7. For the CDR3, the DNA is TGTGCCAGCAGCCGGGACAGCTCAGTTGAAGCTTTCTTT. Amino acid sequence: CASSRDSSVEAFF.

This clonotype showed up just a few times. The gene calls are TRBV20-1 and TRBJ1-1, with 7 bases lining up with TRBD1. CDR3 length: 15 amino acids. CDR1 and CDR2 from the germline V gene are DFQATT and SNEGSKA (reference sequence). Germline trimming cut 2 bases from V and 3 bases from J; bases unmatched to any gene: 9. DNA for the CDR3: TGCAGTGCTAGAATCGAGCAGGGGGGGGACACTGAAGCTTTCTTT. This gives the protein CSARIEQGGDTEAFF.

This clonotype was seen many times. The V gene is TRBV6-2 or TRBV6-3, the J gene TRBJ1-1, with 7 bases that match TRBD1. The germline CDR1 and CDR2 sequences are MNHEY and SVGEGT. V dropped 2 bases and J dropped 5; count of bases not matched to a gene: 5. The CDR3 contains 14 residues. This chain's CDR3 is CASSYNSGGTEAFF. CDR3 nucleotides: TGTGCCAGCAGTTACAACTCAGGGGGGACTGAAGCTTTCTTT.

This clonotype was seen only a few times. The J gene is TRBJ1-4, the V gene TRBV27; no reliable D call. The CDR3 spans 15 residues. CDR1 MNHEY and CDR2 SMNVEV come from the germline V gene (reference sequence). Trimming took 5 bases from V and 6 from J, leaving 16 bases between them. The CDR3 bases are TGTGCCAGCAGTCAATGGGCGGGGTTTGATGAAAAACTGTTTTTT. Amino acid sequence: CASSQWAGFDEKLFF.

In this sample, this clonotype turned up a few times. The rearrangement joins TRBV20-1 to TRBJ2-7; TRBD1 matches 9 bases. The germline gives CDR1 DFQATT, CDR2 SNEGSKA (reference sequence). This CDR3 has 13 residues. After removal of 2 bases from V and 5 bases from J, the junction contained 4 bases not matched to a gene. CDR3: CSARSTGGNEQYF. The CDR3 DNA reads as TGCAGTGCTAGATCGACAGGGGGAAACGAGCAGTACTTC.

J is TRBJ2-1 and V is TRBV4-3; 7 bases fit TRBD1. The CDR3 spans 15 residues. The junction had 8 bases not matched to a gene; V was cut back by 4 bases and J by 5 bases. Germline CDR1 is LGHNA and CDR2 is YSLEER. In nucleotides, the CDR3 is TGCGCCAGCAGCCGGGCGACAGGGCCCCACAATGAGCAGTTCTTC. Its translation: CASSRATGPHNEQFF.

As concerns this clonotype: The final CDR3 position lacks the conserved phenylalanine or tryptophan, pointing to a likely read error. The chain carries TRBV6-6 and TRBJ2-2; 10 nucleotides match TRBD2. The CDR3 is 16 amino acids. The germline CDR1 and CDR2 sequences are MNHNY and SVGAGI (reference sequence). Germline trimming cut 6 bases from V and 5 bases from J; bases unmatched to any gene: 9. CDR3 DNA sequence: TGTGCCAGCAGAGAACAAGCGGGGGGGCCGACCGGGGAGCTGTTTCTT. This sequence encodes CASREQAGGPTGELFL.

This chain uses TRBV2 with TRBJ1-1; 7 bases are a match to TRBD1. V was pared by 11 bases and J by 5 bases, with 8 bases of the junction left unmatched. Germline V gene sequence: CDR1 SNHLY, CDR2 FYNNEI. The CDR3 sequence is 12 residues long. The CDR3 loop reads CAGRAGGTEAFF. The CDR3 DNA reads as TGTGCCGGTAGGGCAGGGGGAACTGAAGCTTTCTTT.